These 8 T cell receptor beta chains share one sample of origin, sequenced in a study of blood T cells in healthy people across ages. A second PCR of 7 to 11 cycles used a sample-barcoded 5' primer and a J-beta primer mix. MiXCR was run by TCRdb on the 5' RACE reads, yielding one entry per CDR3 protein. The sample has about 570,000 distinct CDR3 sequences, approximately 27% seen once; the top ten hold roughly 18%. Input material: blood. The receptor set was obtained from a woman aged 70-85 years in good health.

The table lists this clonotype with a few counts. This sequence joins TRBV29-1 and TRBJ1-1, with D possibly TRBD1 on 5 matching bases. The CDR3 is made up of 13 amino acids. The ends were cut back, 7 bases at V and 2 bases at J, with 14 bases in the middle. The germline V gene has CDR1 SQVTM and CDR2 ANQGSEA. CDR3 in amino acids: CSASRQGNTEAFF. The CDR3 nucleotides read TGCAGCGCCTCTCGGCAGGGCAACACTGAAGCTTTCTTT. The variable domain in full, with the rest retrieved from reference TRBV29-1 and TRBJ1-1, is SAVISQKPSRDICQRGTSLTIQCQVDSQVTMMFWYRQQPGQSLTLIATANQGSEATYESGFVIDKFPISRPNLTFSTLTVSNMSPEDSSIYLCSASRQGNTEAFFGQGTRLTVV.

The gene calls are TRBV11-3 and TRBJ2-5, with TRBD2 identical over 9 bases. Germline V gene sequence: CDR1 SGHNT, CDR2 YENEEA. This CDR3 contains 17 residues. J gave up 0 bases and V 5 bases, and 10 bases lay outside the gene matches. CDR3 loop: CASSPGGLAGNQETQYF. CDR3 DNA sequence: TGTGCCAGCAGCCCAGGAGGCCTAGCGGGGAACCAAGAGACCCAGTACTTC.

The chain joins TRBV29-1 to TRBJ1-1, with TRBD1 matching 8 bases. V was pared by 7 bases and J by 5 bases, with 9 bases of the junction left unmatched. The germline V gene has CDR1 SQVTM and CDR2 ANQGSEA. This CDR3 has 13 amino acids. CDR3 residues: CSAYTGGWTEAFF. In nucleotides, the CDR3 is TGCAGCGCTTATACAGGGGGATGGACTGAAGCTTTCTTT.

CDR3 coding DNA: TGTGCCAGCAGCTCTCAGCGGGGGGCAAACTACGAGCAGTACTTC. This gives the protein CASSSQRGANYEQYF. J is TRBJ2-7 and V is TRBV7-6; 9 bases are a match to TRBD2. V lost 4 bases to trimming and J lost 3 bases; unmatched junction nucleotides: 7. CDR1 SGHVS and CDR2 FNYEAQ come from the germline V gene. The CDR3 length is 15 residues.

The table lists this clonotype with a few counts. V usage is TRBV5-6 and J usage is TRBJ2-5, with D possibly TRBD2 on 5 matching bases. The CDR3 has 14 amino acids. Per the germline V gene, CDR1 is SGHDT and CDR2 is YYEEEE. Trimming took 4 bases from V and 4 from J, leaving 14 bases between them. This CDR3 reads CASSVREPRETQYF. For the CDR3, the DNA is TGTGCCAGCAGCGTCCGGGAACCTAGAGAGACCCAGTACTTC.

The sample holds one count of this clonotype. The CDR3 spells CASSFSTPGEAFF. In nucleotides, the CDR3 is TGTGCCAGCAGTTTTTCTACACCCGGGGAAGCTTTCTTT. The rearrangement uses TRBV12-3 or TRBV12-4 and TRBJ1-1; D is unresolved. Trimming shortened V by 3 bases and J by 8 bases, and 13 bases separated the two germline ends. The CDR3 extends over 13 amino acids.

This clonotype was recorded a few times. CDR3 loop: CASGTRGVLAKNIQYF. The DNA of the CDR3 is TGTGCCAGCGGGACTCGGGGGGTCCTAGCCAAAAACATTCAGTACTTC. The J gene is TRBJ2-4, the V gene TRBV6-5; 7 bases align to TRBD2. CDR1 is MNHEY and CDR2 is SVGAGI in the germline V gene. Germline trimming cut 8 bases from V and 0 bases from J; bases unmatched to any gene: 10. This CDR3 region has 16 residues.

This clonotype has only a few counts. The chain combines TRBV19 with TRBJ1-2; D perhaps matches TRBD1 (5 bases). CDR1 LNHDA and CDR2 SQIVND come from the germline V gene (reference sequence). With 3 bases removed from V and 6 bases from J, the gap between germline ends came to 11 bases. This CDR3 has 13 residues. The CDR3 nucleotides are TGTGCCAGTAGTATGACAGTTCACCATGGCTACACCTTC. Residues: CASSMTVHHGYTF.